This entry concerns a single T cell receptor (beta chain). Its antigen has not been determined. Base qualities are missing; no much larger clone stands one base away. The data were taken from a study of OX40 agonist ivuxolimab in advanced cancers. About the full investigation: The costimulatory receptor OX40 (CD134) was targeted by ivuxolimab, a fully human IgG2 agonistic monoclonal antibody. The point of sequencing TCRbeta in the periphery was to test whether ivuxolimab changed TCR sequence diversity and drove clonal T-cell expansion. Of the approximately 53 patients in dose escalation, about 20 had hepatocellular carcinoma, roughly 15 had melanoma, 9 had renal cell carcinoma and 9 had head and neck cancer. Patients were allowed to have had prior anti-PD-1, anti-PD-L1 or anti-CTLA-4 therapy, and around 40% of the dose-escalation patients had previously received checkpoint inhibitors. The monotherapy dose-escalation portion (N = 52 patients) of the phase I ivuxolimab trial is reported in the paper. Partial responses occurred in three dose-escalation patients, of whom one had hepatocellular carcinoma and two had cutaneous melanoma. The dose-escalation cohort was approximately 83% male with a mean age of approximately 60 years, ranging from about 23 to 85. Intravenous ivuxolimab was administered to patients every 2 weeks at six dose levels: 0.01, 0.1, 0.3, 1.5, 3 and 10 mg/kg. The research as a whole found: At doses from 0.1 to 3.0 mg/kg, clonal expansion was seen in both CD4+ and CD8+ blood T cells between baseline and week 6. Antigen specificity was not determined for the clonally expanded peripheral T cells. In partial responders in the 0.1-3.0 mg/kg groups, normalized peripheral clonal expansion was found to be among the lowest, especially among CD8+ T cells. Low levels of normalized T-cell clonal expansion were also seen in some nonresponding patients. After ivuxolimab, expanded clones were on average more numerous among CD8+ T cells than among CD4+ T cells.

For sequencing of the TCRbeta CDR3 region, genomic DNA was extracted from the sorted cells. The immunoSEQ Assay was used for sequencing of TCRbeta CDR3 regions. TCRdb carries this immuneACCESS record with in-frame sequences only. Its versions omit some clonotypes, under half of them owing to an unresolved V gene in the studies checked, with the rest unexplained. The sample table records 95,000 to 120,000 clones; roughly 90% of these occur just once. The top ten constitute roughly 0.66% of the sample. Patients with autoimmune disease history or receiving systemic immunosuppression were excluded from the trial. In every dose cohort, peripheral blood was drawn for TCR sequencing at baseline, cycle 4 day 1, and cycle 7 day 1. The samples were taken from a phase I, first-in-human, multicenter, open-label dose-escalation trial of ivuxolimab. The trial enrolled adults with locally advanced or metastatic head and neck squamous cell, hepatocellular, melanoma or renal cell carcinoma. CD4+ and CD8+ T cells were sorted separately from peripheral blood before TCR sequencing.

The sample was CD4+ or CD8+ T cells sorted from blood, taken in a trial of the OX40 agonist ivuxolimab. This sequence was found in an adult with an advanced solid tumor such as melanoma, head and neck, liver or kidney cancer.

This receptor carries the CDR3 CASSEKTGGTDTQYF. The nucleotides are TGCGCCAGCAGTGAAAAGACAGGCGGCACAGATACGCAGTATTTT. In this chain, TRBV10-1 is recombined with TRBJ2-3, with a weak D call of TRBD1 (6 bases match). The CDR3 measures 15 amino acids from cysteine to phenylalanine. The sequence is cut down to CDR3 DNA, 45 bases in frame from base 1. Sequences WNHNN (CDR1) and SYGVQD (CDR2) are obtained from the germline V gene (reference sequence). The trim is 3 bases for V and 1 base for J, with a gap of 11 bases between the germline ends.